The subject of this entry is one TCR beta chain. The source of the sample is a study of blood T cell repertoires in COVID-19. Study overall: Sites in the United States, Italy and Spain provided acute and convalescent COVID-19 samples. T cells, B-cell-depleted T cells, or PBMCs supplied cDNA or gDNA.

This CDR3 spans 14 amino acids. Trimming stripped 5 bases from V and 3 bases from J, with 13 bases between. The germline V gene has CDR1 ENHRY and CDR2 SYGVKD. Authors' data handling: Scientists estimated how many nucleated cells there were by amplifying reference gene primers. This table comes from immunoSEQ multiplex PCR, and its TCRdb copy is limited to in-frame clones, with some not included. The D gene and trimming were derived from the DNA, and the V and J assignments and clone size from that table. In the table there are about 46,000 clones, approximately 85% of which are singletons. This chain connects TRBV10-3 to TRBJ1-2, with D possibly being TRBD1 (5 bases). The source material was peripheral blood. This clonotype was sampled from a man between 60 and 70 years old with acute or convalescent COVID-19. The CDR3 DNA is TGTGCCATCAGTATGGGGGGGAGAGACTATGGCTACACCTTC. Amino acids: CAISMGGRDYGYTF.